This T cell receptor beta chain was profiled in a study of chemoradiotherapy in HPV16-positive cancers. Study-wide results and limits: Candidate HPV-specific clones and E7-related TCR motifs grew in tumor during treatment. Functional assays defining HPV-specific T cells used only two HPV16-positive patients.

The CDR3 contains 15 residues. Germline loops: CDR1 SQVTM, CDR2 ANQGSEA. V lost 7 bases and J 0 bases, leaving 18 bases between the germline ends. With regard to this clone: As yet, its antigen is unknown.

Profiling relied on immunoSEQ multiplex PCR, and the TCRdb table lists in-frame clones only, not all of them. The sample lists 7,000 or so clones; under 90% were seen once. The rearrangement joins TRBV29-1 to TRBJ1-2, with D possibly being TRBD1 (5 bases). Sequences were derived from tumor tissue, sampled from a patient who underwent chemoradiotherapy. The receptor was isolated from a human donor with HPV-associated anogenital cancer. This CDR3 reads CSAGGGAEANYGYTF. As DNA, the CDR3 is TGCAGCGCAGGAGGAGGGGCGGAAGCTAACTATGGCTACACCTTC.